The 8 T cell receptor beta chains presented below share a single source sample, sequenced in a study of cytomegalovirus exposure and HLA in healthy donors. Data came from immunoSEQ multiplex PCR; TCRdb stores just in-frame clones and leaves some out. This sample yields roughly 150,000 clones, of which around nine tenths are seen a single time; around 2.3% belongs to the top ten. Sequenced input: PBMCs. All receptors derive from a woman between 18 and 30 years old in good health and CMV-seronegative.

The genes are TRBV4-1 and TRBJ2-7; TRBD2 matches at 7 bases. J lost 0 bases, V lost 3 bases, and 5 bases had no gene match. The CDR3 loop spans 15 amino acids. Germline CDR1 and CDR2: MGHRA and YSYEKL. For the CDR3, the DNA is TGCGCCAGCAGCCATACAGCGGGGAGCTCCTACGAGCAGTACTTC. Translating it yields CASSHTAGSSYEQYF.

The chain uses TRBV27 and TRBJ1-2; 10 bases align to TRBD1. Germline values: CDR1 MNHEY, CDR2 SMNVEV (reference sequence). This CDR3 has 16 amino acids. Unmatched junction bases numbered 15, after V lost 3 bases and J lost 11 bases. The CDR3 nucleotides are TGTGCCAGCAGTTTCCACCGGGACAGGGGATTGGTGAGGTACACCTTC. Translation: CASSFHRDRGLVRYTF.

This clone was detected only once. This rearrangement joins TRBV5-1 to TRBJ1-1; D is undetermined. V was pared by 7 bases and J by 11 bases, with 27 bases between. CDR1 and CDR2 (germline): SGHRS, YFSETQ. There are 15 residues in the CDR3. Written as DNA, the CDR3 is TGCGCCAGCGAATTTCCTGCGAGACAAGGGAGAGCGGCTTTCTTT. Translating gives CASEFPARQGRAAFF.

The chain joins TRBV7-9 to TRBJ2-7; D perhaps matches TRBD1 (7 bases). From germline, CDR1 is SEHNR and CDR2 FQNEAQ (reference sequence). CDR3 size: 16 residues. V lost 4 bases to trimming and J lost 6 bases, with 22 bases between them. CDR3 sequence: CASSSRRPRDSSEQYF. CDR3 sequence (DNA): TGTGCCAGCAGCTCCAGGAGACCGCGGGACAGTAGCGAGCAGTACTTC.

This clone was counted once. J is TRBJ2-5 and V is TRBV2; possible D gene TRBD1, 6 bases. This CDR3 has 13 residues. CDR1 is SNHLY and CDR2 is FYNNEI in the germline V gene. V was clipped by 4 bases and J by 1 base, with 7 bases between them. CDR3: CASSGQVQETQYF. The CDR3 region has the DNA TGTGCCAGCAGTGGACAGGTCCAAGAGACCCAGTACTTC.

V and J are TRBV2 and TRBJ2-5; 10 nucleotides align to TRBD1. The CDR3 is 16 residues long. J was trimmed by 1 base and V by 3 bases; bases with no gene match: 5. Germline CDR1 and CDR2: SNHLY and FYNNEI. In DNA, the CDR3 is TGTGCCAGCAGTGAGCAAGGGACAGGGGTCCAAGAGACCCAGTACTTC. Translation gives CASSEQGTGVQETQYF.

This chain uses TRBV6-6 with TRBJ2-1; perhaps TRBD1 as D (6 bases). The germline gives CDR1 MNHNY, CDR2 SVGAGI (reference sequence). The CDR3 consists of 13 residues. V was clipped by 6 bases and J by 5 bases, with 11 bases between them. The CDR3 region is CASRRRDNNEQFF. In DNA, the CDR3 is TGTGCCAGCAGACGCCGGGACAACAATGAGCAGTTCTTC.

The chain joins TRBV2 to TRBJ2-2; TRBD2 agrees at 14 bases. The J segment lost 0 bases and the V segment lost 6 bases, leaving 3 bases of the junction unmatched. The germline V gene encodes CDR1 SNHLY and CDR2 FYNNEI. The length of the CDR3 is 17 residues. The CDR3 DNA reads as TGTGCCAGCAGGGGACTAGCGGGGGCGACGAACACCGGGGAGCTGTTTTTT. Translation gives CASRGLAGATNTGELFF.